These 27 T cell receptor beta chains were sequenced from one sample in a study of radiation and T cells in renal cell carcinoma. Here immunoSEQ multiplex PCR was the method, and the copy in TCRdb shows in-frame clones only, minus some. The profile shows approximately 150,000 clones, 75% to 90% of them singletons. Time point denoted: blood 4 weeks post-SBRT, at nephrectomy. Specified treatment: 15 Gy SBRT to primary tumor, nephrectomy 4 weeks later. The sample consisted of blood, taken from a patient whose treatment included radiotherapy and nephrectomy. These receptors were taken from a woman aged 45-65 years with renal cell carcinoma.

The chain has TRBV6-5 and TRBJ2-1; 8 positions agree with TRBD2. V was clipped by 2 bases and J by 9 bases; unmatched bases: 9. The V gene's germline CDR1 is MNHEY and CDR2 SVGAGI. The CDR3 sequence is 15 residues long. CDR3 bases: TGTGCCAGCAGTTACGTTGCGGGGGGCCGAGGTGAGCAGTTCTTC. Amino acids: CASSYVAGGRGEQFF.

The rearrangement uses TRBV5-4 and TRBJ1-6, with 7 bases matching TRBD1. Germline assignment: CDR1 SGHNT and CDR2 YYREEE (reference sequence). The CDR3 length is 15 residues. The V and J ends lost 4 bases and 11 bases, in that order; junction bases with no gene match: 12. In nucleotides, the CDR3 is TGTGCCAGCAGCCCAGGGGGAAGGGTAGACACACCCCTCCACTTT. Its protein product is CASSPGGRVDTPLHF.

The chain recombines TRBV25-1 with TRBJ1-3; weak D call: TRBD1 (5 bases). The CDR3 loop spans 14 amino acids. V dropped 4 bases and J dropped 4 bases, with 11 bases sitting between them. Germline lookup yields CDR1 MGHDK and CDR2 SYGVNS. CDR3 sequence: CASSVSWGGNTIYF. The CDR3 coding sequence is TGTGCCAGCAGTGTATCTTGGGGGGGAAACACCATATATTTT.

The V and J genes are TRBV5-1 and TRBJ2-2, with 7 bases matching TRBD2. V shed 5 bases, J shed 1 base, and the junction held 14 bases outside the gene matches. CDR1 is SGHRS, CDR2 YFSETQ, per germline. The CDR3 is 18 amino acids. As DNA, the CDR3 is TGCGCCAGCAGGGTAATGGCGGGAGTTCTAAGGAACACCGGGGAGCTGTTTTTT. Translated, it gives CASRVMAGVLRNTGELFF.

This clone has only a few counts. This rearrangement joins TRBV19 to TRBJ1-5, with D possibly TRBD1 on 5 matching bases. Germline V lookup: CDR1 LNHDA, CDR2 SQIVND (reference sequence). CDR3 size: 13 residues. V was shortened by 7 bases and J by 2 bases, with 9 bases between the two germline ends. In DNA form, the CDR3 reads TGTGCCAGTACTAGGGGTCGCAATCAGCCCCAGCATTTT. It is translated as CASTRGRNQPQHF.

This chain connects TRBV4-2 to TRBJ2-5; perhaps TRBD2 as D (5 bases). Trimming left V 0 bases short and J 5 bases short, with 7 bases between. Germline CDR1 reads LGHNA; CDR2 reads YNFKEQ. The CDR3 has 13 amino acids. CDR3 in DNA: TGTGCCAGCAGCCAAGAGCGAGGGGAGACCCAGTACTTC. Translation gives CASSQERGETQYF.

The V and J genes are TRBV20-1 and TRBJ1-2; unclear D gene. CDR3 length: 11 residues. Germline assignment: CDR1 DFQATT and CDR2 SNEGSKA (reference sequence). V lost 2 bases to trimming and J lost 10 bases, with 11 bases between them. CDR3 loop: CSARNSGDYTF. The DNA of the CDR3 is TGCAGTGCTAGAAACTCAGGAGACTACACCTTC.

Here the CDR3 DNA reads TGTGCCAGCCTCAGGGCAAACTATGGCTACACCTTC. Residues: CASLRANYGYTF. The chain joins TRBV28 to TRBJ1-2, with D perhaps TRBD1 (5 bases). V dropped 8 bases and J dropped 2 bases, with 9 bases sitting between them. The CDR3 consists of 12 residues. The germline V gene has CDR1 MDHEN and CDR2 SYDVKM.

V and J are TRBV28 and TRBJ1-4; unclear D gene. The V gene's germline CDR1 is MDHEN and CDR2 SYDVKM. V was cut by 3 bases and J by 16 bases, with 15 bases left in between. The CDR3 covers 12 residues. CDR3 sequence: CASSLVGPIRFF. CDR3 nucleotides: TGTGCCAGCAGTTTGGTGGGTCCTATTCGGTTTTTT.

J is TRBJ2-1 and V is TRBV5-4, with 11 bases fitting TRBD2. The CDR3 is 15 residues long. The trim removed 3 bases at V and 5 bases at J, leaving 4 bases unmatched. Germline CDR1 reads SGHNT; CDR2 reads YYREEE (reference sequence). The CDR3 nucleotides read TGTGCCAGCAGCTCCGGGACTAGCGGCCACAATGAGCAGTTCTTC. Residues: CASSSGTSGHNEQFF.

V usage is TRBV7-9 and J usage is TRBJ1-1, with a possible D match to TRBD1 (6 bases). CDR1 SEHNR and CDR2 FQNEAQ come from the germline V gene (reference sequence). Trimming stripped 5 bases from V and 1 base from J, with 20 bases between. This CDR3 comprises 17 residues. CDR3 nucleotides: TGTGCCAGCAGCCCTCACAGGGACATAAGGAAGAACACTGAAGCTTTCTTT. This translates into CASSPHRDIRKNTEAFF.

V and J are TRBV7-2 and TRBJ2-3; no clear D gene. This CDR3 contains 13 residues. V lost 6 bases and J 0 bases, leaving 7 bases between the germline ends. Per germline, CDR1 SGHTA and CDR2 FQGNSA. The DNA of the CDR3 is TGTGCCAGCAGTCTCCCGAGCACAGATACGCAGTATTTT. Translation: CASSLPSTDTQYF.

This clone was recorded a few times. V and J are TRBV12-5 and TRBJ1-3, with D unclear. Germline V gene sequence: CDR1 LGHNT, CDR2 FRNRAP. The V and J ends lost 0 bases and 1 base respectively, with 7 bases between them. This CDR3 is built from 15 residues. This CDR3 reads CASGLVSGSGNTIYF. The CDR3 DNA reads TGTGCTAGTGGTTTGGTATCGGGATCTGGAAACACCATATATTTT.

The CDR3 protein is CASSDSLGPGQPQHF. CDR3 coding DNA: TGTGCCAGCAGTGATTCTCTGGGACCTGGTCAGCCCCAGCATTTT. The chain is built from TRBV25-1 and TRBJ1-5, with D tentatively TRBD1 (5 bases). V lost 3 bases and J 6 bases, leaving 15 bases between the germline ends. This CDR3 has 15 residues. Germline values: CDR1 MGHDK, CDR2 SYGVNS.

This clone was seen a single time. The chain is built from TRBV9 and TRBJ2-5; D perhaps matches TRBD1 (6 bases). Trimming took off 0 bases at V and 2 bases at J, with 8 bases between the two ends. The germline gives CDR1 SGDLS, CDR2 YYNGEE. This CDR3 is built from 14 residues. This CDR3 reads CASSVAGAQETQYF. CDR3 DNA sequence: TGTGCCAGCAGCGTAGCAGGGGCTCAAGAGACCCAGTACTTC.

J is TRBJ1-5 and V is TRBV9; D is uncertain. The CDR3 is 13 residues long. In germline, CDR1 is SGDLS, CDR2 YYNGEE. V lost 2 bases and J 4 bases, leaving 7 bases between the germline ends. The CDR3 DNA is TGTGCCAGCAGCGTTGACTGGAATCAGCCCCAGCATTTT. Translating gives CASSVDWNQPQHF. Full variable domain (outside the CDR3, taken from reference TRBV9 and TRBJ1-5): DSGVTQTPKHLITATGQRVTLRCSPRSGDLSVYWYQQSLDQGLQFLIQYYNGEERAKGNILERFSAQQFPDLHSELNLSSLELGDSALYFCASSVDWNQPQHFGDGTRLSIL.

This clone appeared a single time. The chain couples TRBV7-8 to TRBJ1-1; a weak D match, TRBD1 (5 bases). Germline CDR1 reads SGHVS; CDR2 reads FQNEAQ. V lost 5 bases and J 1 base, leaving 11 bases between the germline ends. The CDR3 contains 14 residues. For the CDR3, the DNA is TGTGCCAGCAGCCCCAGGAGGGGGAACACTGAAGCTTTCTTT. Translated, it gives CASSPRRGNTEAFF.

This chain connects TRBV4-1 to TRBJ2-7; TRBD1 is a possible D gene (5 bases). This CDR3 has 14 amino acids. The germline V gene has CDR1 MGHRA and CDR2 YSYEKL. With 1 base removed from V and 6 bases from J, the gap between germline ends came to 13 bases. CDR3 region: CASSQGQGSFEQYF. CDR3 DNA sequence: TGCGCCAGCAGCCAAGGCCAGGGTAGTTTCGAGCAGTACTTC.

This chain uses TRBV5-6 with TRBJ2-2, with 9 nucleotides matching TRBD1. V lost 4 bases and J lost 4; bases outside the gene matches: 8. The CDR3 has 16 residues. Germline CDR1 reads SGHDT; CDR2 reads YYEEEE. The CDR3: CASSGGQGRSTGELFF. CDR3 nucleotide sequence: TGTGCCAGCAGCGGGGGACAGGGACGGAGCACCGGGGAGCTGTTTTTT.

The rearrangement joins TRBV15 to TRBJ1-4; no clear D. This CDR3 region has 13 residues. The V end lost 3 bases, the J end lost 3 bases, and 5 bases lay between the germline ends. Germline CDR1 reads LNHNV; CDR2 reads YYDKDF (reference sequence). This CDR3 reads CATSRAANEKLFF. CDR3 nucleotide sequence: TGTGCCACCAGCAGGGCTGCTAATGAAAAACTGTTTTTT.

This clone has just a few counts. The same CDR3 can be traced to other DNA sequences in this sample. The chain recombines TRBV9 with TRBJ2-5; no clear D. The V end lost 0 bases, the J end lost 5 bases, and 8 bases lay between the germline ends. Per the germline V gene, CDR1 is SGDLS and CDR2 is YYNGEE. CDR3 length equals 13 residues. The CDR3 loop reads CASSVGWQETQYF. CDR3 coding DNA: TGTGCCAGCAGCGTAGGATGGCAGGAGACCCAGTACTTC.

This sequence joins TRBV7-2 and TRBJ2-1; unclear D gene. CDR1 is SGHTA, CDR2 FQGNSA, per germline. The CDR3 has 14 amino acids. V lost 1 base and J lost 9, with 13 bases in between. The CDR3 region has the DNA TGTGCCAGCAGCTTAGTAGTGTTCGGGCCTGAGCAGTTCTTC. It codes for CASSLVVFGPEQFF.

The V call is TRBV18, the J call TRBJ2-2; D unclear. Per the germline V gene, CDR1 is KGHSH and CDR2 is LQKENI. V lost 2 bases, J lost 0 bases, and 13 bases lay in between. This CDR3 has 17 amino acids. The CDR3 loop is CASSPNAGVSNTGELFF. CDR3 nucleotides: TGTGCCAGCTCACCAAATGCTGGGGTCTCGAACACCGGGGAGCTGTTTTTT.

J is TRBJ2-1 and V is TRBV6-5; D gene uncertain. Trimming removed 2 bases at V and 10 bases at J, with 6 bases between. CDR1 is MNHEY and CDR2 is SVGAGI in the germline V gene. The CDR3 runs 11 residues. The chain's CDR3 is CASSYVGEQFF. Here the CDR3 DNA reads TGTGCCAGCAGTTACGTAGGGGAGCAGTTCTTC.

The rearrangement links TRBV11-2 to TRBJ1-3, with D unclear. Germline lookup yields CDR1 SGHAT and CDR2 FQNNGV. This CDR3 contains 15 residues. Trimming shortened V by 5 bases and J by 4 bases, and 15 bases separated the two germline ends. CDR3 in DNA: TGTGCCAGCAGCCGCCGGCTCGGTTCCGGAAACACCATATATTTT. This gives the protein CASSRRLGSGNTIYF.

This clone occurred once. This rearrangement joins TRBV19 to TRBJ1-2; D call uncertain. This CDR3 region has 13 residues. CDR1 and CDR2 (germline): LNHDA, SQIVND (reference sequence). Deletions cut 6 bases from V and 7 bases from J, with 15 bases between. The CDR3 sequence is CASRVGPAGGYTF. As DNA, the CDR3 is TGTGCCAGTAGGGTAGGACCGGCGGGTGGCTACACCTTC.

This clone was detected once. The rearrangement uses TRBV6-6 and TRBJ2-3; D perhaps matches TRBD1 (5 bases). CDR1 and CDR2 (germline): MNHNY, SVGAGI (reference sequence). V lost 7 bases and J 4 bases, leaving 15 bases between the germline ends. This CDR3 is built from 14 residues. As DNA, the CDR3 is TGTGCCAGCAAGACAGTCGTCGGCGCAGATACGCAGTATTTT. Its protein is CASKTVVGADTQYF.